This record concerns one TCR beta chain sequence. Its antigen is unknown. One entry per CDR3 protein results from TCRdb running MiXCR on the 5' RACE reads. The sample holds around 340,000 distinct CDR3 sequences, about an eighth seen once. The CDR3 is 14 amino acids. V was clipped by 5 bases and J by 8 bases, with 13 bases between them. This specimen comes from a study of T-cell memory formation after mild COVID-19. Overall study results and limits: Later expanders leaned CD4+, whereas day 15 to 85 contracting clones were balanced CD4/CD8.

The origin of this receptor is a man aged 18 to 29 who had mild COVID-19 (a few samples of this study predate the infection). Cell type and time point are not known. The specimen was PBMCs or a T cell subset sorted from them (not recorded which). The chain combines TRBV12-3 or TRBV12-4 with TRBJ1-6; D gene uncertain. Written as DNA, the CDR3 is TGTGCCAGCAGTCCCACCCGGGTAGATTCACCCCTCCACTTT. Residues: CASSPTRVDSPLHF.